This T cell receptor beta chain was found in a study of T cell responses to AZD1222 COVID-19 vaccine. Overall study results and limits: It should be noted that donors were predominantly white British and more often female, and clonal diversity was possibly underestimated.

About this clone: Its antigen is unknown.

Method: immunoSEQ multiplex PCR; TCRdb's copy keeps in-frame clones and lacks some. The table records about 150,000 clones, 88% of them present only once. Germline V CDR1 and CDR2: SGHRS, YFSETQ. The ends lost 0 bases at V and 1 base at J; junction bases unmatched: 3. This CDR3 region has 15 residues. This clonotype was obtained from an adult who received the MenACWY meningococcal vaccine as a control. The chain is built from TRBV5-1 and TRBJ1-1; 7 positions agree with TRBD1. The sequencing used peripheral blood, collected 28 days after the second dose of the MenACWY control vaccine. Here the CDR3 reads CASSLGQGGNTEAFF. Here the CDR3 DNA reads TGCGCCAGCAGCTTGGGACAGGGTGGGAACACTGAAGCTTTCTTT.